This T cell receptor (beta chain) came from a study of T cell repertoires in cytomegalovirus infection. Per the germline V gene, CDR1 is SGHNT and CDR2 is YENEEA. V gave up 2 bases and J gave up 5 bases; unmatched junction bases: 3. This CDR3 region has 14 residues. TCRdb fed the reads into MiXCR, producing one record per CDR3 protein. The sample yields a few hundred thousand distinct CDR3 sequences, about 42% seen once. In the case of this clonotype: The antigen is not known.

This chain joins TRBV11-3 and TRBJ2-3, with 8 bases lining up with TRBD1. The sequence derives from a human donor in good health (CMV status not recorded). Some clones in this sample may be carry-over from other donors' samples. The sample here was cultured PBMCs, taken from culture after CMV antigen stimulation. CDR3 DNA sequence: TGTGCCAGCAGCTTACAGGGGGCCGGAGATACGCAGTATTTT. This translates into CASSLQGAGDTQYF. The full variable domain, in which reference TRBV11-3 and TRBJ2-3 provide the parts outside the CDR3, is EAGVVQSPRYKIIEKKQPVAFWCNPISGHNTLYWYLQNLGQGPELLIRYENEEAVDDSQLPKDRFSAERLKGVDSTLKIQPAELGDSAVYLCASSLQGAGDTQYFGPGTRLTVL.